This TCR beta chain was profiled in a study of blood T cell repertoires in COVID-19. Study-level background: Specimens from acute and convalescent COVID-19 originated in the United States, Italy and Spain. Nucleic acid was either cDNA or gDNA, and it came from T cells, B-cell-depleted T cells, or PBMCs.

Germline-derived CDR1 and CDR2 are MNHNS and SASEGT. The ends were cut back, 2 bases at V and 6 bases at J, with 5 bases in the middle. The length of the CDR3 is 12 residues. Original analysis: Amplification of reference gene primers provided the estimated nucleated cell counts. The table came from immunoSEQ multiplex PCR; TCRdb's copy has only in-frame clones and leaves some out. Clone size and the V and J calls come from that table; the DNA yielded D and trimming. This sample has about 200,000 clones, with about 84% found just once. Sequenced material: peripheral blood. This chain uses TRBV6-1 with TRBJ2-1, with D possibly matching TRBD2 (5 bases). This clonotype was obtained from a woman aged 80 or over with acute or convalescent COVID-19. The CDR3: CASSETSNEQFF. The CDR3 coding sequence is TGTGCCAGCAGTGAAACTAGCAATGAGCAGTTCTTC.